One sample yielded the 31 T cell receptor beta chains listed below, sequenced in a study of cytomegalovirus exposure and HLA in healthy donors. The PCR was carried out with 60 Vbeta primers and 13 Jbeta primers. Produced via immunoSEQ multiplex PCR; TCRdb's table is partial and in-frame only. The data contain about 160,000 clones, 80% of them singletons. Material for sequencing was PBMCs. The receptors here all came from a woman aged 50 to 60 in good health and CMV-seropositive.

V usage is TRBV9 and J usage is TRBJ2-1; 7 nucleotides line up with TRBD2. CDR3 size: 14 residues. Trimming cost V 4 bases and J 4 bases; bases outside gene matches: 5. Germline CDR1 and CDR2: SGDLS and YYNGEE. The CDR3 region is CASSSGTKYNEQFF. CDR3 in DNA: TGTGCCAGCAGCTCCGGGACTAAATACAATGAGCAGTTCTTC.

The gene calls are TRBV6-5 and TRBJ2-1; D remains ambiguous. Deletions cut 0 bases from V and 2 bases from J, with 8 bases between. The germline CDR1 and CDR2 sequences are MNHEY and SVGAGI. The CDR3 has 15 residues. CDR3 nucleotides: TGTGCCAGCAGTTACTCACGCGGCCCCTACAATGAGCAGTTCTTC. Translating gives CASSYSRGPYNEQFF.

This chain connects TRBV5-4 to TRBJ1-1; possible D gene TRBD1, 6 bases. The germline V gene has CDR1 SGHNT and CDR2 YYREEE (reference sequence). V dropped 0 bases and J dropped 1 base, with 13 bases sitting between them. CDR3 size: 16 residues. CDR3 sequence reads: CASSLDFGQRNTEAFF. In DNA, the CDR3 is TGTGCCAGCAGCTTGGACTTCGGACAGCGGAACACTGAAGCTTTCTTT.

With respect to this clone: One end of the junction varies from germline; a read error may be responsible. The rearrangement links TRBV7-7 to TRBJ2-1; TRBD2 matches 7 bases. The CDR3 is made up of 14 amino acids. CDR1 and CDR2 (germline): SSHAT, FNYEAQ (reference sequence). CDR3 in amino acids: CASSLAGSFNEQFF. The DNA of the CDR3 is TGTGCTAGCAGCTTAGCGGGCTCCTTTAATGAGCAGTTCTTC.

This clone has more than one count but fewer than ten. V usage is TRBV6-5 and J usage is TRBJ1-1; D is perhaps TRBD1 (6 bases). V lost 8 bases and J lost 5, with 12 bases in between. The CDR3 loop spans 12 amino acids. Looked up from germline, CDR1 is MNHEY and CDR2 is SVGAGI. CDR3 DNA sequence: TGTGCCAGCGAGGGGGTAGGGACTGAAGCTTTCTTT. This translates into CASEGVGTEAFF.

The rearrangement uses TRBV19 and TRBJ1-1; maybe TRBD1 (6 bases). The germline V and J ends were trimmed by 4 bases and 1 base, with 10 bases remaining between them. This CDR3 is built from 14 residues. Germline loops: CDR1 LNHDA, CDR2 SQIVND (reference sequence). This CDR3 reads CASSTSTGNTEAFF. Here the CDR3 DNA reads TGTGCCAGTAGTACATCGACAGGGAACACTGAAGCTTTCTTT.

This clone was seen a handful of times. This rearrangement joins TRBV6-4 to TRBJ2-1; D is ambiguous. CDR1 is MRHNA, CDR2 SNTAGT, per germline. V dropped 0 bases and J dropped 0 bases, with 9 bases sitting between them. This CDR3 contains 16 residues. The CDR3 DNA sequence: TGTGCCAGCAGTGACTCGGGCCTGAGCTCCTACAATGAGCAGTTCTTC. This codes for CASSDSGLSSYNEQFF.

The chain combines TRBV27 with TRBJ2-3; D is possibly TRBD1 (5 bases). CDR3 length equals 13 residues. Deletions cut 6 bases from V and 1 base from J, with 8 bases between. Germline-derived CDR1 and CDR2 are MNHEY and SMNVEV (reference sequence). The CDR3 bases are TGTGCCAGCAGGTTACAGGGCACAGATACGCAGTATTTT. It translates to CASRLQGTDTQYF.

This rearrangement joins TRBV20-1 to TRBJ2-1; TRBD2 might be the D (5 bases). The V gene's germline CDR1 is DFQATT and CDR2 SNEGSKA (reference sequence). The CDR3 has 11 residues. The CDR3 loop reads CMIRLANEQFF. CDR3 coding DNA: TGCATGATCCGGCTAGCCAATGAGCAGTTCTTC.

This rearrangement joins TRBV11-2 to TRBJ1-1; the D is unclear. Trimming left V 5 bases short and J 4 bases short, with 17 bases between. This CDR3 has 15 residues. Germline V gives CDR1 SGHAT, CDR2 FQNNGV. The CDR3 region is CASSLDFAGSTEAFF. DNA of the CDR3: TGTGCCAGCAGCCTCGACTTTGCGGGGTCCACTGAAGCTTTCTTT.

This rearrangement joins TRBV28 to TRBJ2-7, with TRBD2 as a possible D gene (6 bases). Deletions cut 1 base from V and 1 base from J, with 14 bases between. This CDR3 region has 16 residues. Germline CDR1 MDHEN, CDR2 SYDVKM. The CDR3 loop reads CASSLSAGRPSYEQYF. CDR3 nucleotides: TGTGCCAGCAGTTTATCGGCGGGACGCCCTTCCTACGAGCAGTACTTC.

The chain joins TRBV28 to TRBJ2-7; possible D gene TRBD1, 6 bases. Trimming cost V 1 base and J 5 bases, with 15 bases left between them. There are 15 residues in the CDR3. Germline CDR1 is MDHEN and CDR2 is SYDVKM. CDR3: CASSLSKGVVDEQYF. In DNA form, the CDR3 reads TGTGCCAGCAGTTTATCTAAGGGGGTTGTCGACGAGCAGTACTTC. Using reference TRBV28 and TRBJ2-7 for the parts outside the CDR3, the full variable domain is DVKVTQSSRYLVKRTGEKVFLECVQDMDHENMFWYRQDPGLGLRLIYFSYDVKMKEKGDIPEGYSVSREKKERFSLILESASTNQTSMYLCASSLSKGVVDEQYFGPGTRLTVT.

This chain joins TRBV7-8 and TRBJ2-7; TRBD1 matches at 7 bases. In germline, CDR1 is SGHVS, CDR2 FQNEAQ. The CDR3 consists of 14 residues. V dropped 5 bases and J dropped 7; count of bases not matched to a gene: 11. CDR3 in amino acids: CASSQTGQTGEQYF. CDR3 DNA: TGTGCCAGCAGCCAGACAGGGCAAACGGGGGAGCAGTACTTC. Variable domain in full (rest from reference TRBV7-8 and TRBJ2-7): GAGVSQSPRYKVAKRGQDVALRCDPISGHVSLFWYQQALGQGPEFLTYFQNEAQLDKSGLPSDRFFAERPEGSVSTLKIQRTQQEDSAVYLCASSQTGQTGEQYFGPGTRLTVT.

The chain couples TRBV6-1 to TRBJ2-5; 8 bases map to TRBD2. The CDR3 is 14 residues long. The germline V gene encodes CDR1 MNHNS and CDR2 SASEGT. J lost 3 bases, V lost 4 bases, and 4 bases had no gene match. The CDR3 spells CASSASGSEETQYF. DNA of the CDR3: TGTGCCAGCAGTGCGAGCGGGAGCGAAGAGACCCAGTACTTC.

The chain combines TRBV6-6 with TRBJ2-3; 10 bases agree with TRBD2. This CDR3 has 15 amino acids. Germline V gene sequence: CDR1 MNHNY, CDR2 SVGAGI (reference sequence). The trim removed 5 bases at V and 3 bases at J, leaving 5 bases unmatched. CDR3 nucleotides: TGTGCCAGCAGTGGGGCTAGCGGGAGTACAGATACGCAGTATTTT. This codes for CASSGASGSTDTQYF.

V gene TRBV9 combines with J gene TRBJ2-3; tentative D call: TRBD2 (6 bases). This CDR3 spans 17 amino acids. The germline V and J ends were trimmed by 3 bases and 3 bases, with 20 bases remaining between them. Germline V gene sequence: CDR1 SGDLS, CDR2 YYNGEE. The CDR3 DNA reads TGTGCCAGCAGCGGTCCACAGACTAGGGTCGGTACAGATACGCAGTATTTT. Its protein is CASSGPQTRVGTDTQYF.

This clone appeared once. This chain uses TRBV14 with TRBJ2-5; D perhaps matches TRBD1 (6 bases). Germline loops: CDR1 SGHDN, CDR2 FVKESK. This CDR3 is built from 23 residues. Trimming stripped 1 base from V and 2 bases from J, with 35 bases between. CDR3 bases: TGTGCCAGCAGCCAAGTAGGAGAAGTCGTTTGTATTGGGGGCAGGGGAAAACAAGAGACCCAGTACTTC. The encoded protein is CASSQVGEVVCIGGRGKQETQYF. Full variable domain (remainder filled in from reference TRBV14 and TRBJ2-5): EAGVTQFPSHSVIEKGQTVTLRCDPISGHDNLYWYRRVMGKEIKFLLHFVKESKQDESGMPNNRFLAERTGGTYSTLKVQPAELEDSGVYFCASSQVGEVVCIGGRGKQETQYFGPGTRLLVL.

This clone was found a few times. CDR3 residues: CASRRTAHQPQHF. The CDR3 DNA follows: TGTGCCAGTCGTAGGACAGCCCATCAGCCCCAGCATTTT. The V call is TRBV19, the J call TRBJ1-5, with D possibly being TRBD1 (6 bases). V was pared by 8 bases and J by 5 bases, with 13 bases between. CDR1 is LNHDA, CDR2 SQIVND, per germline (reference sequence). The CDR3 has 13 amino acids.

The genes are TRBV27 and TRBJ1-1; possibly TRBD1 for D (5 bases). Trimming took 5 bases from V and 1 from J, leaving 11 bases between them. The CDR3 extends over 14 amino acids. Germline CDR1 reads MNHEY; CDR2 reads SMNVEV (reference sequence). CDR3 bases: TGTGCCAGCAGTCCAATCGGACAGAACACTGAAGCTTTCTTT. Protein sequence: CASSPIGQNTEAFF.

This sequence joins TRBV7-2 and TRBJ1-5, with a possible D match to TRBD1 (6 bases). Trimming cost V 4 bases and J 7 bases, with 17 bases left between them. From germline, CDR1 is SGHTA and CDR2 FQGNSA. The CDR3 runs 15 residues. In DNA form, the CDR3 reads TGTGCCAGCAGCTCCAGGACCGACAGGTCCCAGCCCCAGCATTTT. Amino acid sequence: CASSSRTDRSQPQHF.

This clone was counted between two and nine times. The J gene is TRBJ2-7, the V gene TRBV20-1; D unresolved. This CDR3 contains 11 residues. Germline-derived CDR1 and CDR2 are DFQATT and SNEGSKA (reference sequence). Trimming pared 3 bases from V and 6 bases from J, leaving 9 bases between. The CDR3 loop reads CSASLVGEQYF. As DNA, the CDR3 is TGCAGTGCTAGTTTGGTCGGCGAGCAGTACTTC.

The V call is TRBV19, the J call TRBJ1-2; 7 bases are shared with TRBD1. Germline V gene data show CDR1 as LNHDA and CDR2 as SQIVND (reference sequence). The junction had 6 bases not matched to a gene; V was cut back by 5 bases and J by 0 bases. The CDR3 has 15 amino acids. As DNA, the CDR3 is TGTGCCAGTAGTGCCCAAGGGGGCACTAACTATGGCTACACCTTC. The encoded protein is CASSAQGGTNYGYTF.

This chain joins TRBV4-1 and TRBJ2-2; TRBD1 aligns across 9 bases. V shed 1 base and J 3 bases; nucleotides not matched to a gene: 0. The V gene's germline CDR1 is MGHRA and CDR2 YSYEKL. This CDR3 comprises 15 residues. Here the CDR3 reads CASSQGTGDTGELFF. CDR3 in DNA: TGCGCCAGCAGCCAAGGGACAGGGGACACCGGGGAGCTGTTTTTT.

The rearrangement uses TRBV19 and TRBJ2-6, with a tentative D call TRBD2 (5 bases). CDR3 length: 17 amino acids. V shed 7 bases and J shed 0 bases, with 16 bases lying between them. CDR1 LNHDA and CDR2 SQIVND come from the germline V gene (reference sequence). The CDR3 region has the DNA TGTGCCAGTATCGCGGGCAGAGTTCTCTCTGGGGCCAACGTCCTGACTTTC. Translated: CASIAGRVLSGANVLTF.

The CDR3 is CASSQGMMTGGGGNTIYF. The DNA for the CDR3 is TGCGCCAGCAGCCAAGGCATGATGACAGGGGGAGGTGGAAACACCATATATTTT. The J gene is TRBJ1-3, the V gene TRBV4-1; 9 bases line up with TRBD1. CDR1 and CDR2 (germline): MGHRA, YSYEKL. This CDR3 is 18 amino acids long. The ends lost 1 base at V and 3 bases at J; junction bases unmatched: 10.

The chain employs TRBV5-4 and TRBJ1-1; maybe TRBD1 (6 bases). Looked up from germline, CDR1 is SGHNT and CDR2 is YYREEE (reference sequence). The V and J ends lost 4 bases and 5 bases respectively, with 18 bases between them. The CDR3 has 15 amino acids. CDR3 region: CASSPGGRGQTEAFF. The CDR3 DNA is TGTGCCAGCAGCCCTGGAGGCAGGGGTCAAACTGAAGCTTTCTTT.

Here the CDR3 DNA reads TGTGCCTGGAGTTACACCGGGGACAGGGCAAAGCCCCAGCATTTT. It specifies CAWSYTGDRAKPQHF. V usage is TRBV30 and J usage is TRBJ1-5, with 9 bases identical to TRBD1. Germline CDR1 is GTSNPN and CDR2 is SVGIG (reference sequence). The CDR3 has 15 residues. Germline trimming cut 2 bases from V and 8 bases from J; bases unmatched to any gene: 10.

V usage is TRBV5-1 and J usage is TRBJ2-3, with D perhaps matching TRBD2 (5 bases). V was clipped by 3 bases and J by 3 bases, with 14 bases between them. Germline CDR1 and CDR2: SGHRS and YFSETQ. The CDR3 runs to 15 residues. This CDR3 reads CASSSGNAITDTQYF. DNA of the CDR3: TGCGCCAGCAGCTCGGGGAACGCTATAACAGATACGCAGTATTTT.

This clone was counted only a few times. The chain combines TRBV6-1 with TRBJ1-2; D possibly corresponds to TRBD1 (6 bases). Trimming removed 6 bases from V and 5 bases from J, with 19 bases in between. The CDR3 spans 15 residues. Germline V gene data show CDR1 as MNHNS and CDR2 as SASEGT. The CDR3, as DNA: TGTGCCAGCAGCGATCCCGCCCAGGGGAATTATGGCTACACCTTC. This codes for CASSDPAQGNYGYTF.

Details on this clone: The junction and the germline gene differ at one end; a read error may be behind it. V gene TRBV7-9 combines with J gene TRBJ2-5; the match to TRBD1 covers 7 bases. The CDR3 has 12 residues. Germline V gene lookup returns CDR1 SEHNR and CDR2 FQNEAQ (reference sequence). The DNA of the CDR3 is TGTTCCAGCAGCTTTGTCCGGGACAGATATTACTTC. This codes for CSSSFVRDRYYF. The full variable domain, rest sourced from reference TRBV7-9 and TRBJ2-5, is DTGVSQNPRHKITKRGQNVTFRCDPISEHNRLYWYRQTLGQGPEFLTYFQNEAQLEKSRLLSDRFSAERPKGSFSTLEIQRTEQGDSAMYLCSSSFVRDRYYFGPGTRLLVL.

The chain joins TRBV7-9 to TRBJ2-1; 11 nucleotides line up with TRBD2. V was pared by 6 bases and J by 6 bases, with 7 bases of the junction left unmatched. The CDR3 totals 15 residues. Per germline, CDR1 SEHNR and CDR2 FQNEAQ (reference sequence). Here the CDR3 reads CASSLTSGGPNEQFF. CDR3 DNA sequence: TGTGCCAGCAGTTTAACTAGCGGGGGTCCCAATGAGCAGTTCTTC.